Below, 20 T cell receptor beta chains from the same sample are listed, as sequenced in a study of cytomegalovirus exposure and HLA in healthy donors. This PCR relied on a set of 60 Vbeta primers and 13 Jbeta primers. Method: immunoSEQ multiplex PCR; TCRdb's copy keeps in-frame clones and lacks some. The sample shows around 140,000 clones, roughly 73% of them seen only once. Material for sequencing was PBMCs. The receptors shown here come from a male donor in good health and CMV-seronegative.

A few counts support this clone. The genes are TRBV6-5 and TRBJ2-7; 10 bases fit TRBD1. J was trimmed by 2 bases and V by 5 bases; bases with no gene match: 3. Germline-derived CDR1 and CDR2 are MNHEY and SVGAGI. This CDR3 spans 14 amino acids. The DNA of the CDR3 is TGTGCCAGCAGTAAAGACAGGGGGCCCTACGAGCAGTACTTC. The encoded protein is CASSKDRGPYEQYF.

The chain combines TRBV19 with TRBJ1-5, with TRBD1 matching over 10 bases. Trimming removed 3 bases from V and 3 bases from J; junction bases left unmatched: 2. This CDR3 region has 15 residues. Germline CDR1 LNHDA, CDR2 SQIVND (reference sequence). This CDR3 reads CASSMDRGINQPQHF. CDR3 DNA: TGTGCCAGTAGTATGGACAGGGGGATCAATCAGCCCCAGCATTTT.

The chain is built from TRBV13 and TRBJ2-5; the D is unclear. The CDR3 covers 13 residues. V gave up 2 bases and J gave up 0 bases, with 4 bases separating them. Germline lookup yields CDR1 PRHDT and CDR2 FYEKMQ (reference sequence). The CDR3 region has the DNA TGTGCCAGCAGCTTAACAGACCAAGAGACCCAGTACTTC. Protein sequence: CASSLTDQETQYF. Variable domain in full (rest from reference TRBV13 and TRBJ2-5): AAGVIQSPRHLIKEKRETATLKCYPIPRHDTVYWYQQGPGQDPQFLISFYEKMQSDKGSIPDRFSAQQFSDYHSELNMSSLELGDSALYFCASSLTDQETQYFGPGTRLLVL.

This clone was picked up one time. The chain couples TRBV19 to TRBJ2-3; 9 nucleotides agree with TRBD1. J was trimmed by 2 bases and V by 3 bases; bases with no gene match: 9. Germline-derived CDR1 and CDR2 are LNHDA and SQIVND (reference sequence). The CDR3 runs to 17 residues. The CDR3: CASSIIYRTGDTDTQYF. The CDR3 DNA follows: TGTGCCAGTAGTATCATATATAGGACAGGGGACACAGATACGCAGTATTTT.

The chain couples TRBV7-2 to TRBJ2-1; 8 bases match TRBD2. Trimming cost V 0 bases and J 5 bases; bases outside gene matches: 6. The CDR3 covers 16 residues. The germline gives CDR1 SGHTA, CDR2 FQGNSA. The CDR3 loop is CASSLAGGGGNNEQFF. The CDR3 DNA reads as TGTGCCAGCAGCTTAGCGGGTGGCGGGGGGAACAATGAGCAGTTCTTC.

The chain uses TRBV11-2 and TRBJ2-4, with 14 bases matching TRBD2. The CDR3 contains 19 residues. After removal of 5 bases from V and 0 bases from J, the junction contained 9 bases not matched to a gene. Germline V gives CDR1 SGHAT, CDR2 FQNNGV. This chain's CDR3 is CASSPRLAGGLLAKNIQYF. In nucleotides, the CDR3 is TGTGCCAGCAGCCCCCGACTAGCGGGGGGGCTGTTAGCCAAAAACATTCAGTACTTC.

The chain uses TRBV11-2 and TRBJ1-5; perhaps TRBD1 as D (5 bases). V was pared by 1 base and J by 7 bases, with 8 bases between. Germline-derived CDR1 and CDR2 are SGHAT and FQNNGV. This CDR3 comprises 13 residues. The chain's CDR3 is CASSLAGGQPQHF. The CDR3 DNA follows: TGTGCCAGCAGCTTAGCGGGGGGACAGCCCCAGCATTTT.

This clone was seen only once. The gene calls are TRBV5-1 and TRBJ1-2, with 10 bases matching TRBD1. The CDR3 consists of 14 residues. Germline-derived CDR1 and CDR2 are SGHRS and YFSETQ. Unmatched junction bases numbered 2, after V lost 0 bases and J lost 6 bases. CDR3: CASSLGTGGNGYTF. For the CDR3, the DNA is TGCGCCAGCAGCTTGGGGACAGGGGGAAATGGCTACACCTTC.

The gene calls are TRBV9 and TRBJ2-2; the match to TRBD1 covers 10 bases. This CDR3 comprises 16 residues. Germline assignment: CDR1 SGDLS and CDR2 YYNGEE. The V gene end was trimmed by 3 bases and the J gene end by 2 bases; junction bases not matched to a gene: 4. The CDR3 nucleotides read TGTGCCAGCAGCGAGCGGACAGGGGGTAACACCGGGGAGCTGTTTTTT. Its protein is CASSERTGGNTGELFF.

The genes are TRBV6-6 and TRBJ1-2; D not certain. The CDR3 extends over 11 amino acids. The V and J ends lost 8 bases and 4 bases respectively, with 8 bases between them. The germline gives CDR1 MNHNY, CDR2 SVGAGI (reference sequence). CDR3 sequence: CASWQAYGYTF. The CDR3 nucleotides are TGTGCCAGCTGGCAGGCCTATGGCTACACCTTC.

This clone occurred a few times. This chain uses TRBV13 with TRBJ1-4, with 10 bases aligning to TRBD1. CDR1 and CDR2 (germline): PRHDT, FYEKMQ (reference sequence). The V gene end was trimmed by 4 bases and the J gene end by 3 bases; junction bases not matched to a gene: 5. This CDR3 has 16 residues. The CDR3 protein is CASSSGQGIPNEKLFF. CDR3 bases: TGTGCCAGCAGCTCGGGACAGGGGATTCCTAATGAAAAACTGTTTTTT.

The CDR3 region is CASSVEGRGNTEAFF. The CDR3, as DNA: TGTGCCAGCAGCGTAGAGGGCAGGGGAAACACTGAAGCTTTCTTT. The chain has TRBV9 and TRBJ1-1; possibly TRBD1 for D (6 bases). The CDR3 contains 15 residues. Germline V gene lookup returns CDR1 SGDLS and CDR2 YYNGEE. Trimming took 0 bases from V and 2 from J, leaving 11 bases between them.

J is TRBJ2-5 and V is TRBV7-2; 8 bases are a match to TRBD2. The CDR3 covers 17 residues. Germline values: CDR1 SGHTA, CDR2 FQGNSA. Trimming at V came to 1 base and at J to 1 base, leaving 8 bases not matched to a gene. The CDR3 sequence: CASSLGLAGGTQETQYF. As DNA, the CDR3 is TGTGCCAGCAGCTTAGGGCTAGCGGGTGGTACCCAAGAGACCCAGTACTTC.

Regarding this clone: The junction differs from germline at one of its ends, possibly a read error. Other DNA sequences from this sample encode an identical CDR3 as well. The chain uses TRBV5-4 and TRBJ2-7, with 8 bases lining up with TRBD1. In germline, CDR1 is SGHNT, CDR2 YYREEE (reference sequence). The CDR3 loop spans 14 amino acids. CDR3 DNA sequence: TGTGCCAGCAGCCCAGGGGGCGAGAACTACGAGCAGTACTTT. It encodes CASSPGGENYEQYF.

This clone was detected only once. CDR3 residues: CASSLQGAETQYF. CDR3 coding DNA: TGCGCCAGCAGCTTGCAAGGGGCAGAGACCCAGTACTTC. The chain employs TRBV5-1 and TRBJ2-5, with D possibly being TRBD1 (5 bases). V was trimmed by 1 base and J by 4 bases, leaving 8 bases between them. The CDR3 loop spans 13 amino acids. The germline gives CDR1 SGHRS, CDR2 YFSETQ.

The CDR3 nucleotides read TGTGCCAGCAGCCCCGTCCGAGCCGGGTCCTACAATGAGCAGTTCTTC. Amino acid sequence: CASSPVRAGSYNEQFF. The V call is TRBV11-2, the J call TRBJ2-1; no clear D gene. V lost 5 bases and J lost 1, with 15 bases in between. CDR1 and CDR2 (germline): SGHAT, FQNNGV. This CDR3 has 16 residues.

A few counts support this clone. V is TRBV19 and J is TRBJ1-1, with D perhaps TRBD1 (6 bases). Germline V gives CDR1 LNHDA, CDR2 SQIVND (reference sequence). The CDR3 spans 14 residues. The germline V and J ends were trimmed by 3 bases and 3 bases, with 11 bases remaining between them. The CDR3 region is CASSMSAGDTEAFF. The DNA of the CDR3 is TGTGCCAGTAGTATGAGTGCAGGGGACACTGAAGCTTTCTTT. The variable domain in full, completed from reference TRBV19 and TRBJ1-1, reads DGGITQSPKYLFRKEGQNVTLSCEQNLNHDAMYWYRQDPGQGLRLIYYSQIVNDFQKGDIAEGYSVSREKKESFPLTVTSAQKNPTAFYLCASSMSAGDTEAFFGQGTRLTVV.

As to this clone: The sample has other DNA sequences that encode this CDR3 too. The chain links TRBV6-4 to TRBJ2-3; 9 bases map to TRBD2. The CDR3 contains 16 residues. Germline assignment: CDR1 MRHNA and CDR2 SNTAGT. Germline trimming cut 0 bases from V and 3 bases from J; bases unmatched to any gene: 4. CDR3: CASSDSAGGPTDTQYF. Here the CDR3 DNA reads TGTGCCAGCAGTGACTCTGCGGGGGGGCCGACAGATACGCAGTATTTT.

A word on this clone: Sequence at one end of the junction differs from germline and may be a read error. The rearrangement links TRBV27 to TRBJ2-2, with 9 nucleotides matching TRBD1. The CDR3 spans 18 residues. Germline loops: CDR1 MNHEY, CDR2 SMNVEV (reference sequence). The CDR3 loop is CASSLSGHRGPITRELFF. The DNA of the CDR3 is TGTGCCAGCAGTTTATCGGGGCACAGGGGGCCCATCACCCGGGAGCTGTTTTTT.

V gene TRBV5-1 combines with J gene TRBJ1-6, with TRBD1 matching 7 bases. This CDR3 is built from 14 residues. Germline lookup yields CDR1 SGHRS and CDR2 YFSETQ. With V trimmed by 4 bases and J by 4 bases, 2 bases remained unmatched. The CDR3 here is CASSRDSYNSPLHF. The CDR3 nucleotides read TGCGCCAGCAGCCGGGACAGTTATAATTCACCCCTCCACTTT.